This TCR beta chain was sequenced during a study of blood T cell repertoires in COVID-19. Study in general: PBMCs, B-cell-depleted T cells, or T cells provided the cDNA or gDNA that made up the material.

As handled by the study authors: Nucleated cell counts were estimated from reference gene primer amplification. Libraries were prepared by immunoSEQ multiplex PCR; TCRdb keeps only in-frame clonotypes and omits some of them. That table furnishes V, J and clone size, whereas the DNA furnished D and trimming. The data contain 100,000 or so clones, 90% to 95% of them seen just once; the ten biggest clones take up roughly 4.7%. The J segment lost 4 bases and the V segment lost 1 base, leaving 2 bases of the junction unmatched. Germline CDR1 and CDR2: KGHSH and LQKENI. The CDR3 sequence is 15 residues long.

This clonotype was obtained from a human donor with active COVID-19. The donor label of this sample is uncertain. The sequenced sample consisted of peripheral blood. The V call is TRBV18, the J call TRBJ2-2; TRBD2 matches at 8 bases. The CDR3 spells CASSPLAGSTGELFF. The CDR3 DNA sequence: TGTGCCAGCTCACCACTAGCGGGGAGCACCGGGGAGCTGTTTTTT. The full variable domain, with the rest looked up from reference TRBV18 and TRBJ2-2, is NAGVMQNPRHLVRRRGQEARLRCSPMKGHSHVYWYRQLPEEGLKFMVYLQKENIIDESGMPKERFSAEFPKEGPSILRIQQVVRGDSAAYFCASSPLAGSTGELFFGEGSRLTVL.